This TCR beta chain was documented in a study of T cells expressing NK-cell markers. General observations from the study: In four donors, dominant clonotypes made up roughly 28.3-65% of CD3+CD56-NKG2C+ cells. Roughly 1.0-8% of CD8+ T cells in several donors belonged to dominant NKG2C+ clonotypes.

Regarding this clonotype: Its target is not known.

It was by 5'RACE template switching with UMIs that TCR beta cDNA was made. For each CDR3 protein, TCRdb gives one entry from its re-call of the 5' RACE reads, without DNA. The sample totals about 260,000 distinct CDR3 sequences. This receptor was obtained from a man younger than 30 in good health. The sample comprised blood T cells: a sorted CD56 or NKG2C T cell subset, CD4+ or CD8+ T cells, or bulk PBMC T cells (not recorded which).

This CDR3 is CASSYTDVHGVVSNAEQFF. The chain uses TRBV6-5 and TRBJ2-1. This CDR3 has 19 residues. Looked up from germline, CDR1 is MNHEY and CDR2 is SVGAGI.